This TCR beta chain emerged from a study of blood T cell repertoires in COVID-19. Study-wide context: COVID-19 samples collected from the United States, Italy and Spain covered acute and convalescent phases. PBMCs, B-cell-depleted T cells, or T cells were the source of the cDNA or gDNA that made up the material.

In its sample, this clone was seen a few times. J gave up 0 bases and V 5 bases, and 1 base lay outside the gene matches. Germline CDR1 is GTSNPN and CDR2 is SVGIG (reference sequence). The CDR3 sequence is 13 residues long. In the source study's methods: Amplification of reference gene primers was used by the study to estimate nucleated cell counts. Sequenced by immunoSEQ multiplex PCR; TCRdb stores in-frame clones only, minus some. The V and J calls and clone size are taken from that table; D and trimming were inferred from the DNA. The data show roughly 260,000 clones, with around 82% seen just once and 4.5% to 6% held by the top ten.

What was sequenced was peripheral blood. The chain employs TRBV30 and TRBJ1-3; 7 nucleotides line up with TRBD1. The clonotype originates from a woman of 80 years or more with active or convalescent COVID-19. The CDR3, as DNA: TGTGCCTGGGACAGGGACTCTGGAAACACCATATATTTT. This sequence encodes CAWDRDSGNTIYF.